One sample yielded the 25 T cell receptor beta chains listed below, sequenced in a study of regulatory T cells in long-lasting Graves disease. In building TCR beta libraries, iRepertoire HTBI primers were used together with Arm-PCR of CDR3 regions. TCRdb independently ran MiXCR on the multiplex PCR reads; one entry per CDR3 protein. The sample has around 500,000 distinct CDR3 sequences, 16% seen once. The time point was: newly diagnosed GD, antithyroid drugs for less than 3 months. Following extraction of RNA from PBMCs, that RNA was used to make the TCR library. This sample was shared with a second study, whose subject was T cells in Graves' hyperthyroidism and ophthalmopathy.

The material sequenced was peripheral blood mononuclear cells (PBMCs), taken at new diagnosis, from a patient treated with antithyroid drugs. The receptors were sampled from a woman aged 40-60 years with Graves disease.

This clonotype has only a few counts. The chain employs TRBV7-9 and TRBJ2-1; 8 bases fit TRBD2. Germline CDR1 SEHNR, CDR2 FQNEAQ (reference sequence). The CDR3 spans 15 residues. The V gene end was trimmed by 4 bases and the J gene end by 4 bases; junction bases not matched to a gene: 6. The CDR3, as DNA: TGTGCCAGCAGCTCAACTAGCGGAAGGTACAATGAGCAGTTCTTC. Its translation is CASSSTSGRYNEQFF.

This clonotype showed up many times. V is TRBV7-8 and J is TRBJ2-1; D uncertain. Between the trimmed V and J ends, which lost 1 base and 5 bases, there was a span of 15 bases. Germline loops: CDR1 SGHVS, CDR2 FQNEAQ. The CDR3 covers 16 residues. In DNA, the CDR3 is TGTGCCAGCAGCTTAGGGACCGATCGATGGGACAATGAGCAGTTCTTC. Amino acid sequence: CASSLGTDRWDNEQFF.

The table lists this clonotype with many counts. V gene TRBV20-1 combines with J gene TRBJ2-1; D is possibly TRBD1 (6 bases). Per the germline V gene, CDR1 is DFQATT and CDR2 is SNEGSKA (reference sequence). This CDR3 has 15 residues. V was pared by 6 bases and J by 0 bases, with 15 bases between. The CDR3 DNA sequence: TGCAGTGCAACCCGGACAGCAAGCTCCTACAATGAGCAGTTCTTC. It translates to CSATRTASSYNEQFF.

This clonotype has ten or more counts. This rearrangement joins TRBV28 to TRBJ1-2, with D hard to call. Looked up from germline, CDR1 is MDHEN and CDR2 is SYDVKM. V lost 10 bases and J 4 bases, leaving 13 bases between the germline ends. This CDR3 is 12 amino acids long. The CDR3 nucleotides are TGTGCCATCTCCTCTGGCCTCTATGGCTACACCTTC. It translates to CAISSGLYGYTF.

This clonotype was recorded a few times. One end of the junction does not line up with germline, which may come from a read error. The rearrangement links TRBV3-1 to TRBJ1-2; D remains ambiguous. Germline CDR1 is LGHDT and CDR2 is YNNKEL (reference sequence). The CDR3 covers 16 residues. CDR3: CTSSPVLAGANYGYTF. The CDR3 DNA reads TGTACCAGCAGCCCTGTTCTAGCAGGAGCTAACTATGGCTACACCTTC. The full variable domain, with the rest looked up from reference TRBV3-1 and TRBJ1-2, is DTAVSQTPKYLVTQMGNDKSIKCEQNLGHDTMYWYKQDSKKFLKIMFSYNNKELIINETVPNRFSPKSPDKAHLNLHINSLELGDSAVYFCTSSPVLAGANYGYTFGSGTRLTVV.

This clonotype has only a few counts. This may stem from a read error, because a much larger clone lies one nucleotide away. This rearrangement joins TRBV11-2 to TRBJ1-2, with TRBD1 as a possible D gene (5 bases). CDR3 size: 15 residues. V was pared by 1 base and J by 3 bases, with 12 bases between. Germline V gene data show CDR1 as SGHAT and CDR2 as FQNNGV. CDR3 bases: TGTGCCAGCAGCTTAGGGTCAGGGATGGACTATGGCTACACCTTC. It translates to CASSLGSGMDYGYTF.

The rearrangement uses TRBV19 and TRBJ1-1, with D perhaps TRBD1 (6 bases). V was shortened by 10 bases and J by 3 bases, with 12 bases between the two germline ends. The CDR3 length is 12 residues. Germline loops: CDR1 LNHDA, CDR2 SQIVND (reference sequence). The CDR3 loop reads CATKGGDTEAFF. DNA for the CDR3: TGTGCCACAAAGGGGGGGGACACTGAAGCTTTCTTT.

The rearrangement uses TRBV10-3 and TRBJ2-6, with 9 bases lining up with TRBD1. Germline CDR1 reads ENHRY; CDR2 reads SYGVKD. This CDR3 is built from 14 residues. The V segment lost 3 bases and the J segment 15 bases; nucleotides outside the gene matches: 9. DNA for the CDR3: TGTGCCATCAGTGACGGGACAGGGATCATCGGCCTGACTTTC. It yields the protein CAISDGTGIIGLTF.

In its sample, this clonotype was seen many times. At one of its ends the junction is not consistent with the germline gene, which may arise from a read error. This chain connects TRBV7-2 to TRBJ2-2; D ambiguous. The CDR3 contains 14 residues. Germline values: CDR1 SGHTA, CDR2 FQGNSA. CDR3 sequence (DNA): TGCGCCAGCAGCTTGGTCCAGAACACCGGGGAGCTGTTTTTT. Its translation is CASSLVQNTGELFF.

The DNA for the CDR3 is TGTGCCATCAGTGATCAGACGGGCTCCTACAATGAGCAGTTCTTC. Translating gives CAISDQTGSYNEQFF. The chain carries TRBV10-3 and TRBJ2-1; D gene unclear. The germline V gene has CDR1 ENHRY and CDR2 SYGVKD. The CDR3 length is 15 residues. V lost 3 bases, J lost 0 bases, and 9 bases lay in between.

This clonotype appeared many times. V and J are TRBV5-1 and TRBJ1-1; D gene ambiguous. The CDR3 spans 14 residues. Germline CDR1 and CDR2: SGHRS and YFSETQ. The V end lost 0 bases, the J end lost 4 bases, and 10 bases lay between the germline ends. CDR3 in DNA: TGCGCCAGCAGCTTGGAACTGGCGGGCACTGAAGCTTTCTTT. Its translation is CASSLELAGTEAFF.

There are a few counts of this clonotype. V usage is TRBV5-1 and J usage is TRBJ2-7, with TRBD1 matching 8 bases. The CDR3 is 13 residues long. CDR1 SGHRS and CDR2 YFSETQ come from the germline V gene. V shed 6 bases and J 4 bases; nucleotides not matched to a gene: 6. The CDR3 coding sequence is TGCGCCAGCAATTCAGGGGGCCAGTACGAGCAGTACTTC. It codes for CASNSGGQYEQYF.

This clonotype appeared many times. The V and J genes are TRBV30 and TRBJ2-2; TRBD1 matches 7 bases. The CDR3 length is 17 residues. V lost 5 bases to trimming and J lost 0 bases; unmatched junction nucleotides: 12. CDR1 and CDR2 from the germline V gene are GTSNPN and SVGIG (reference sequence). In DNA, the CDR3 is TGTGCCTGGGAGCAGGGTTACAGGGGTACGAACACCGGGGAGCTGTTTTTT. The encoded protein is CAWEQGYRGTNTGELFF.

The V call is TRBV7-2, the J call TRBJ2-2, with 15 bases identical to TRBD2. The CDR3 covers 17 residues. V was pared by 5 bases and J by 6 bases, with 7 bases of the junction left unmatched. The germline V gene has CDR1 SGHTA and CDR2 FQGNSA. The CDR3 sequence is CASSPPGLAGGAGELFF. DNA for the CDR3: TGTGCCAGCAGCCCCCCGGGACTAGCGGGGGGAGCCGGGGAGCTGTTTTTT.

This clonotype was recorded a few times. The chain couples TRBV30 to TRBJ2-7; TRBD1 is a possible D gene (6 bases). Trimming left V 2 bases short and J 0 bases short, with 8 bases between. CDR1 and CDR2 (germline): GTSNPN, SVGIG (reference sequence). This CDR3 comprises 13 residues. The CDR3 is CAWSPDSSYEQYF. DNA of the CDR3: TGTGCCTGGAGTCCGGACAGCTCCTACGAGCAGTACTTC. Using reference TRBV30 and TRBJ2-7 for the parts outside the CDR3, the full variable domain is SQTIHQWPATLVQPVGSPLSLECTVEGTSNPNLYWYRQAAGRGLQLLFYSVGIGQISSEVPQNLSASRPQDRQFILSSKKLLLSDSGFYLCAWSPDSSYEQYFGPGTRLTVT.

This clonotype was recorded many times. The chain combines TRBV5-1 with TRBJ2-2; D unclear. Looked up from germline, CDR1 is SGHRS and CDR2 is YFSETQ. V was trimmed by 1 base and J by 1 base, leaving 5 bases between them. The CDR3 is 14 amino acids. CDR3 DNA sequence: TGCGCCAGCAGCTTGTCAGGGAACACCGGGGAGCTGTTTTTT. Translating it yields CASSLSGNTGELFF. Full variable domain (remainder filled in from reference TRBV5-1 and TRBJ2-2): KAGVTQTPRYLIKTRGQQVTLSCSPISGHRSVSWYQQTPGQGLQFLFEYFSETQRNKGNFPGRFSGRQFSNSRSEMNVSTLELGDSALYLCASSLSGNTGELFFGEGSRLTVL.

This clonotype showed up many times. CDR3 protein: CASNRGPGTGDVGYTF. In DNA, the CDR3 is TGTGCCAGCAACAGGGGACCCGGGACAGGGGATGTTGGCTACACCTTC. The genes are TRBV7-9 and TRBJ1-2; TRBD1 aligns across 10 bases. Germline trimming cut 7 bases from V and 7 bases from J; bases unmatched to any gene: 15. The CDR3 contains 16 residues. Germline assignment: CDR1 SEHNR and CDR2 FQNEAQ (reference sequence).

This clonotype was counted many times. The chain recombines TRBV5-1 with TRBJ2-3; D uncertain. This CDR3 contains 15 residues. Germline values: CDR1 SGHRS, CDR2 YFSETQ. V was shortened by 3 bases and J by 1 base, with 12 bases between the two germline ends. The CDR3 DNA reads TGCGCCAGCAGCTCAAACGGGCCAGGCACAGATACGCAGTATTTT. As protein: CASSSNGPGTDTQYF.

With regard to this clonotype: This may come from a read error, since a much larger clone is one base off. This sequence joins TRBV28 and TRBJ1-5, with D hard to call. Germline values: CDR1 MDHEN, CDR2 SYDVKM. This CDR3 region has 14 residues. This chain's CDR3 is CASSPTLSDQPQHF. As DNA, the CDR3 is TGTGCCAGCAGTCCGACCCTTAGCGATCAGCCCCAGCATTTT.

This chain links TRBV12-3 or TRBV12-4 with TRBJ2-2; TRBD1 aligns across 7 bases. The CDR3 contains 14 residues. V shed 6 bases, J shed 6 bases, and the junction held 7 bases outside the gene matches. Here the CDR3 DNA reads TGTGCCAGCAGGACACAGGGGCCCCCCGGGGAGCTGTTTTTT. Translated, it gives CASRTQGPPGELFF.

This clonotype has a handful of counts. The chain uses TRBV5-1 and TRBJ2-2; tentative D call: TRBD2 (6 bases). Trimming removed 4 bases at V and 0 bases at J, with 10 bases between. The CDR3 extends over 15 amino acids. Germline assignment: CDR1 SGHRS and CDR2 YFSETQ. The CDR3: CASSERTTNTGELFF. The CDR3 nucleotides are TGCGCCAGCAGCGAGAGGACTACGAACACCGGGGAGCTGTTTTTT.

This clonotype has ten or more counts. The CDR3 protein is CASSSGSTGELFF. The CDR3 nucleotides are TGTGCCAGCAGTTCAGGGAGCACCGGGGAGCTGTTTTTT. The chain is built from TRBV6-2 or TRBV6-3 and TRBJ2-2; D is perhaps TRBD1 or TRBD2 (5 bases each). The CDR3 has 13 amino acids. Trimming pared 4 bases from V and 4 bases from J, leaving 7 bases between. Per germline, CDR1 MNHEY and CDR2 SVGEGT.

The chain recombines TRBV5-5 with TRBJ2-7; 9 bases map to TRBD1. The CDR3 is made up of 14 amino acids. Germline values: CDR1 SGHKS, CDR2 YYEKEE (reference sequence). Germline trimming cut 2 bases from V and 2 bases from J; bases unmatched to any gene: 2. The CDR3 DNA reads TGTGCCAGCAGCTTATACAGGGGGCCCTACGAGCAGTACTTC. Translating gives CASSLYRGPYEQYF.

V gene TRBV5-1 combines with J gene TRBJ1-2, with D possibly being TRBD1 (6 bases). CDR3 length: 15 residues. The V gene's germline CDR1 is SGHRS and CDR2 YFSETQ. V was trimmed by 0 bases and J by 2 bases, leaving 11 bases between them. CDR3 bases: TGCGCCAGCAGCTTGGTTTCGGGGGGCAACTATGGCTACACCTTC. Protein: CASSLVSGGNYGYTF.

This clonotype appeared many times. The chain links TRBV2 to TRBJ1-1; D unresolved. The germline V gene has CDR1 SNHLY and CDR2 FYNNEI. Trimming cost V 5 bases and J 1 base, with 8 bases left between them. This CDR3 is built from 13 residues. This chain's CDR3 is CASSKTENTEAFF. The CDR3 DNA sequence: TGTGCCAGCAGTAAAACAGAGAACACTGAAGCTTTCTTT.